The clone carrying this TCR beta chain showed up just a few times. Its antigen is not identified. The entry originates in a study of T-cell memory formation after mild COVID-19. In the study overall: Largely donor-specific TCR clusters were found. Findings of the study overall: Contracting CD4+ clones lay largely in CM and EM, with CD8+ ones residing in EMRA. CD4+ bias marked clones expanding day 15 to 37, unlike balanced contracting clones.

V lost 0 bases to trimming and J lost 6 bases; unmatched junction nucleotides: 7. The CDR3 is 15 amino acids. Germline values: CDR1 DFQATT, CDR2 SNEGSKA (reference sequence). Researchers used 5'RACE with constant-segment primers to make TCR alpha and TCR beta cDNA libraries that carry sample barcodes and UMIs. TCRdb itself ran the 5' RACE reads through MiXCR, one entry per CDR3 protein. The table records around 65,000 distinct CDR3 sequences, less than 9.5% of them present only once. Sequenced material: PBMCs or a T cell subset sorted from them (not recorded which). This rearrangement joins TRBV20-1 to TRBJ2-3; 9 bases are a match to TRBD1. The sequence was obtained from a young man who had mild COVID-19 (a few samples of this study predate the infection). Cell type and time point are not known. CDR3 loop: CSARDTGGKGDTQYF. CDR3 DNA: TGCAGTGCTAGAGATACAGGGGGCAAAGGGGATACGCAGTATTTT.